These 15 T cell receptor beta chains came from one sample sequenced in a study of early stage breast cancer tumors (dated 2017 in TCRdb). The library was obtained by the immunoSEQ multiplex PCR assay. Entries here come from immuneACCESS through TCRdb and include only in-frame sequences with V and J called. Some clones fail to appear in such tables; in the studies checked, an unresolved V gene covers under half of the shortfall, and the cause of the remainder is unknown. The sample includes tens of thousands of clones, with around two thirds observed a single time. The biggest ten clones account for around 6.7% of the sample. The sample taken for sequencing was blood. The origin of the receptors is a person aged 45-60 years with breast cancer.

The rearrangement uses TRBV18 and TRBJ2-6; TRBD1 might be the D (6 bases). CDR3 size: 17 residues. The V and J ends lost 0 bases and 0 bases respectively, with 9 bases between them. Per germline, CDR1 KGHSH and CDR2 LQKENI. The CDR3 sequence: CASSPPTGSSGANVLTF. The CDR3 nucleotides are TGTGCCAGCTCACCACCGACAGGTAGCTCTGGGGCCAACGTCCTGACTTTC.

The chain links TRBV19 to TRBJ1-5; TRBD1 aligns across 12 bases. Trimming cost V 10 bases and J 11 bases; bases outside gene matches: 9. CDR1 is LNHDA, CDR2 SQIVND, per germline (reference sequence). This CDR3 comprises 13 residues. CDR3 amino acids: CATGTGGPQAQHF. The CDR3 coding sequence is TGTGCCACCGGGACAGGGGGCCCCCAGGCCCAGCATTTT.

The chain is built from TRBV5-1 and TRBJ2-7, with 7 nucleotides matching TRBD1. This CDR3 comprises 15 residues. CDR1 SGHRS and CDR2 YFSETQ come from the germline V gene. Trimming took 4 bases from V and 0 from J; bases not matched to a gene: 7. CDR3 DNA sequence: TGCGCCAGCAGCGCTTGGGACAGCCGCTCCTACGAGCAGTACTTC. Translation gives CASSAWDSRSYEQYF.

This clone was counted a few times. This chain uses TRBV18 with TRBJ1-2; perhaps TRBD1 as D (5 bases). V shed 2 bases and J shed 6 bases, with 13 bases lying between them. CDR1 and CDR2 (germline): KGHSH, LQKENI. The CDR3 has 14 amino acids. CDR3 nucleotide sequence: TGTGCCAGCTCACCAGCTCAGGGAATTAATGGCTACACCTTC. Amino acid sequence: CASSPAQGINGYTF. The whole variable domain, remainder taken from reference TRBV18 and TRBJ1-2, is NAGVMQNPRHLVRRRGQEARLRCSPMKGHSHVYWYRQLPEEGLKFMVYLQKENIIDESGMPKERFSAEFPKEGPSILRIQQVVRGDSAAYFCASSPAQGINGYTFGSGTRLTVV.

The sample holds one count of this clone. V gene TRBV10-3 combines with J gene TRBJ1-3, with 7 positions matching TRBD1. V lost 6 bases and J lost 0; bases outside the gene matches: 2. This CDR3 is 14 amino acids long. Germline-derived CDR1 and CDR2 are ENHRY and SYGVKD. The CDR3 is CAIRGQNSGNTIYF. The CDR3 DNA follows: TGTGCCATCAGGGGACAGAACTCTGGAAACACCATATATTTT.

The genes are TRBV10-3 and TRBJ1-3; possibly TRBD1 for D (5 bases). CDR1 and CDR2 (germline): ENHRY, SYGVKD. There are 14 residues in the CDR3. V was trimmed by 7 bases and J by 0 bases, leaving 10 bases between them. The CDR3 nucleotides read TGTGCCATCACAGACAGTGCCTCTGGAAACACCATATATTTT. Translation gives CAITDSASGNTIYF.

V gene TRBV7-2 combines with J gene TRBJ2-4, with TRBD2 matching over 8 bases. With 0 bases clipped from V and 7 bases from J, the junction kept 8 bases outside the gene matches. Looked up from germline, CDR1 is SGHTA and CDR2 is FQGNSA. The CDR3 is 16 amino acids. The CDR3 coding sequence is TGTGCCAGCAGCTTAGCGCTGGTAGCGGGGAGGAACATTCAGTACTTC. As protein: CASSLALVAGRNIQYF.

The chain uses TRBV2 and TRBJ2-3, with 9 positions matching TRBD2. The CDR3 runs to 15 residues. V was clipped by 6 bases and J by 2 bases; unmatched bases: 6. The germline CDR1 and CDR2 sequences are SNHLY and FYNNEI. The CDR3 sequence: CASRTGGGATDTQYF. DNA for the CDR3: TGTGCCAGCAGGACGGGCGGGGGGGCCACAGATACGCAGTATTTT.

The V call is TRBV6-5, the J call TRBJ2-5, with TRBD1 matching over 7 bases. Germline V gives CDR1 MNHEY, CDR2 SVGAGI. CDR3 length: 14 amino acids. Germline trimming cut 6 bases from V and 2 bases from J; bases unmatched to any gene: 6. CDR3: CASSRQGLQETQYF. CDR3 bases: TGTGCCAGCAGCCGACAGGGATTGCAAGAGACCCAGTACTTC.

The chain combines TRBV7-2 with TRBJ2-7, with 10 positions matching TRBD2. Germline V gene data show CDR1 as SGHTA and CDR2 as FQGNSA. J lost 4 bases, V lost 5 bases, and 8 bases had no gene match. This CDR3 is 15 amino acids long. Here the CDR3 DNA reads TGTGCCAGCAGCACTCGAGCGGGAGGGCCATACGAGCAGTACTTC. Translated, it gives CASSTRAGGPYEQYF.

CDR3 sequence: CASSVRLAGYNEQFF. In nucleotides, the CDR3 is TGTGCCAGCAGCGTTCGACTAGCGGGCTACAATGAGCAGTTCTTC. The chain couples TRBV9 to TRBJ2-1, with 10 bases aligning to TRBD2. Germline CDR1 reads SGDLS; CDR2 reads YYNGEE. The CDR3 has 15 amino acids. Germline trimming cut 2 bases from V and 3 bases from J; bases unmatched to any gene: 2.

The count of this clone is one. The rearrangement links TRBV27 to TRBJ2-2; tentatively, D is TRBD1 (5 bases). The CDR3 runs to 16 residues. Germline values: CDR1 MNHEY, CDR2 SMNVEV (reference sequence). V lost 0 bases to trimming and J lost 4 bases, with 12 bases between them. The CDR3 spells CASSLSVWQGTGELFF. In DNA, the CDR3 is TGTGCCAGCAGTTTATCGGTTTGGCAGGGCACCGGGGAGCTGTTTTTT.

The rearrangement joins TRBV14 to TRBJ2-7, with D possibly TRBD2 on 5 matching bases. V was pared by 4 bases and J by 1 base, with 11 bases between. CDR1 and CDR2 (germline): SGHDN, FVKESK. This CDR3 region has 14 residues. In DNA, the CDR3 is TGTGCCAGCAGCCTTCGGGGTCGTTCCTACGAGCAGTACTTC. This translates into CASSLRGRSYEQYF.

The V gene is TRBV9, the J gene TRBJ1-6, with D perhaps TRBD1 (6 bases). This CDR3 is 16 amino acids long. Between the trimmed V and J ends, which lost 0 bases and 6 bases, there was a span of 13 bases. Germline CDR1 SGDLS, CDR2 YYNGEE. The CDR3, as DNA: TGTGCCAGCAGCGTAGATGGGGGCAGGTTTAATTCACCCCTCCACTTT. Its protein is CASSVDGGRFNSPLHF.

This chain links TRBV27 with TRBJ2-2, with 7 nucleotides matching TRBD2. Germline loops: CDR1 MNHEY, CDR2 SMNVEV (reference sequence). CDR3 length: 16 residues. The trim removed 6 bases at V and 2 bases at J, leaving 9 bases unmatched. The chain's CDR3 is CASRIGLAVNTGELFF. The CDR3 DNA sequence: TGTGCCAGCAGGATTGGTCTAGCGGTTAACACCGGGGAGCTGTTTTTT.